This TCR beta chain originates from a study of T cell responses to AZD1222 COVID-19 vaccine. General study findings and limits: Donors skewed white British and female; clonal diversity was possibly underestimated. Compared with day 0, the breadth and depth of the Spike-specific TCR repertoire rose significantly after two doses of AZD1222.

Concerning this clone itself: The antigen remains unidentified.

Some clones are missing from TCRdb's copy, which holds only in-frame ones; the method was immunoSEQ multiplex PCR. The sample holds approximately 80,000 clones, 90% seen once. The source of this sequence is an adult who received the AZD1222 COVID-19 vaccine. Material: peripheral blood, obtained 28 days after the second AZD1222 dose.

CDR3: CASSLQGTGELFF. DNA for the CDR3: TGTGCCAGCAGTCTTCAGGGCACCGGGGAGCTGTTTTTT. The chain carries TRBV6-2 or TRBV6-3 and TRBJ2-2, with D possibly TRBD1 on 5 matching bases. The CDR3 contains 13 residues. Trimming took 5 bases from V and 4 from J, leaving 8 bases between them. The germline V gene encodes CDR1 MNHEY and CDR2 SVGEGT.